A single sample is the source of the 21 T cell receptor beta chains below, sequenced in a study of cytotoxic CD8 clonotypes in ibrutinib-treated CLL. Generated by immunoSEQ multiplex PCR, the TCRdb table keeps only in-frame clones and is missing some. In the table there are about 9,000 clones, 60% to 80% of which are singletons. Sequenced material: PBMCs, taken before ibrutinib treatment. The receptors originated from a human donor with chronic lymphocytic leukemia.

The chain has TRBV29-1 and TRBJ1-2; D is uncertain. Germline V gene data show CDR1 as SQVTM and CDR2 as ANQGSEA. The CDR3 runs 12 residues. V shed 4 bases and J shed 1 base, with 7 bases lying between them. CDR3 protein: CSVGEGNYGYTF. CDR3 in DNA: TGCAGCGTTGGAGAGGGTAACTATGGCTACACCTTC.

This clone was recorded once. The chain uses TRBV6-6 and TRBJ1-2, with a possible D match to TRBD1 (6 bases). The CDR3 covers 16 residues. V was shortened by 2 bases and J by 0 bases, with 13 bases between the two germline ends. Germline values: CDR1 MNHNY, CDR2 SVGAGI (reference sequence). As DNA, the CDR3 is TGTGCCAGCAGTTACGGACAACAGGGACCTAACTATGGCTACACCTTC. Translation gives CASSYGQQGPNYGYTF.

The genes are TRBV27 and TRBJ2-7; D is possibly TRBD1 (5 bases). Trimming cost V 5 bases and J 1 base, with 12 bases left between them. The CDR3 is 14 residues long. In germline, CDR1 is MNHEY, CDR2 SMNVEV (reference sequence). This chain's CDR3 is CASSSRVGSYEQYF. CDR3 nucleotide sequence: TGTGCCAGCAGTAGCAGGGTAGGGTCCTACGAGCAGTACTTC.

The rearrangement links TRBV18 to TRBJ2-3, with D perhaps TRBD1 or TRBD2 (5 bases each). Trimming pared 2 bases from V and 1 base from J, leaving 10 bases between. The CDR3 is made up of 15 amino acids. Germline V gene sequence: CDR1 KGHSH, CDR2 LQKENI. For the CDR3, the DNA is TGTGCCAGCTCACCAAGTCAGGGACGCACAGATACGCAGTATTTT. This encodes CASSPSQGRTDTQYF. Supplemented by reference TRBV18 and TRBJ2-3, the full variable domain reads NAGVMQNPRHLVRRRGQEARLRCSPMKGHSHVYWYRQLPEEGLKFMVYLQKENIIDESGMPKERFSAEFPKEGPSILRIQQVVRGDSAAYFCASSPSQGRTDTQYFGPGTRLTVL.

The genes are TRBV2 and TRBJ2-5; 9 bases line up with TRBD1. The germline V gene encodes CDR1 SNHLY and CDR2 FYNNEI. This CDR3 contains 13 residues. Trimming removed 5 bases from V and 5 bases from J; junction bases left unmatched: 3. CDR3 protein: CASSKDRGETQYF. In DNA form, the CDR3 reads TGTGCCAGCAGTAAGGACAGGGGTGAGACCCAGTACTTC.

The V call is TRBV6-1, the J call TRBJ2-4; 10 bases agree with TRBD2. Unmatched junction bases numbered 8, after V lost 6 bases and J lost 9 bases. This CDR3 comprises 14 residues. CDR1 is MNHNS, CDR2 SASEGT, per germline. CDR3 loop: CASSQAGGPSIQYF. In DNA form, the CDR3 reads TGTGCCAGCAGCCAAGCGGGAGGGCCGAGCATTCAGTACTTC.

The chain joins TRBV5-8 to TRBJ2-1, with 9 nucleotides matching TRBD1. V gave up 0 bases and J gave up 2 bases; unmatched junction bases: 0. The CDR3 is made up of 15 amino acids. The germline V gene encodes CDR1 SGHTS and CDR2 YDEGEE. In DNA form, the CDR3 reads TGTGCCAGCAGCTTGGGGGACAGGGCCTACAATGAGCAGTTCTTC. It codes for CASSLGDRAYNEQFF.

The chain links TRBV28 to TRBJ1-2, with 8 bases matching TRBD1. The V gene's germline CDR1 is MDHEN and CDR2 SYDVKM. The CDR3 is 15 residues long. J was trimmed by 4 bases and V by 5 bases; bases with no gene match: 9. The DNA of the CDR3 is TGTGCCAGCAGTGTATTCACAGGGGGTCTCTATGGCTACACCTTC. This codes for CASSVFTGGLYGYTF.

This clone was observed a handful of times. Other DNA sequences of this sample code for an identical CDR3. The rearrangement uses TRBV15 and TRBJ2-7; possible D gene TRBD2, 5 bases. The CDR3 contains 14 residues. V shed 4 bases and J shed 7 bases, with 17 bases lying between them. CDR1 LNHNV and CDR2 YYDKDF come from the germline V gene (reference sequence). As DNA, the CDR3 is TGTGCCACCAGCATTACGCGGGCGTGGAGTGAGCAGTACTTC. Protein sequence: CATSITRAWSEQYF.

The rearrangement uses TRBV11-2 and TRBJ2-5; D not certain. V dropped 5 bases and J dropped 3 bases, with 10 bases sitting between them. The CDR3 runs 13 residues. Germline-derived CDR1 and CDR2 are SGHAT and FQNNGV. The CDR3 spells CASSLGYKETQYF. As DNA, the CDR3 is TGTGCCAGCAGCCTAGGATATAAAGAGACCCAGTACTTC.

The chain has TRBV5-1 and TRBJ2-2; 9 bases line up with TRBD1. CDR1 and CDR2 from the germline V gene are SGHRS and YFSETQ. The CDR3 is made up of 14 amino acids. The J segment lost 4 bases and the V segment lost 6 bases, leaving 4 bases of the junction unmatched. The CDR3 is CASMRQGGTGELFF. The CDR3 nucleotides are TGCGCCAGCATGAGACAGGGGGGCACCGGGGAGCTGTTTTTT.

This clone is medium-sized by share. This chain joins TRBV6-4 and TRBJ1-2, with a possible D match to TRBD1 (6 bases). CDR1 is MRHNA, CDR2 SNTAGT, per germline. V was shortened by 5 bases and J by 3 bases, with 13 bases between the two germline ends. The CDR3 totals 14 residues. CDR3 residues: CASSPGGAHYGYTF. The CDR3 DNA is TGTGCCAGCAGTCCCGGGGGGGCCCACTATGGCTACACCTTC.

This sequence joins TRBV5-1 and TRBJ1-2; no firm D call. Germline V CDR1 and CDR2: SGHRS, YFSETQ. The ends were cut back, 4 bases at V and 4 bases at J, with 8 bases in the middle. This CDR3 comprises 12 residues. The CDR3 loop is CASSQDRYGYTF. CDR3 bases: TGCGCCAGCAGCCAGGACCGCTATGGCTACACCTTC. Filled out from reference TRBV5-1 and TRBJ1-2, the complete variable domain reads KAGVTQTPRYLIKTRGQQVTLSCSPISGHRSVSWYQQTPGQGLQFLFEYFSETQRNKGNFPGRFSGRQFSNSRSEMNVSTLELGDSALYLCASSQDRYGYTFGSGTRLTVV.

The chain links TRBV5-1 to TRBJ1-3; TRBD1 is a possible D gene (6 bases). Germline assignment: CDR1 SGHRS and CDR2 YFSETQ. Trimming left V 3 bases short and J 0 bases short, with 10 bases between. This CDR3 is built from 15 residues. The CDR3 reads CASSWEQGSGNTIYF. The CDR3 DNA reads TGCGCCAGCAGCTGGGAACAGGGCTCTGGAAACACCATATATTTT.

The chain couples TRBV2 to TRBJ1-3; no firm D call. CDR3 length: 15 amino acids. V dropped 2 bases and J dropped 0 bases, with 8 bases sitting between them. The germline gives CDR1 SNHLY, CDR2 FYNNEI. The chain's CDR3 is CASSERYRSGNTIYF. As DNA, the CDR3 is TGTGCCAGCAGTGAACGATACCGCTCTGGAAACACCATATATTTT. Using reference TRBV2 and TRBJ1-3 for the parts outside the CDR3, the full variable domain is EPEVTQTPSHQVTQMGQEVILRCVPISNHLYFYWYRQILGQKVEFLVSFYNNEISEKSEIFDDQFSVERPDGSNFTLKIRSTKLEDSAMYFCASSERYRSGNTIYFGEGSWLTVV.

The rearrangement uses TRBV9 and TRBJ1-3; no firm D call. Trimming removed 1 base from V and 0 bases from J, with 5 bases in between. This CDR3 comprises 14 residues. The germline CDR1 and CDR2 sequences are SGDLS and YYNGEE. The DNA of the CDR3 is TGTGCCAGCAGCGTACCGGGCTCTGGAAACACCATATATTTT. As protein: CASSVPGSGNTIYF. Supplemented by reference TRBV9 and TRBJ1-3, the full variable domain reads DSGVTQTPKHLITATGQRVTLRCSPRSGDLSVYWYQQSLDQGLQFLIQYYNGEERAKGNILERFSAQQFPDLHSELNLSSLELGDSALYFCASSVPGSGNTIYFGEGSWLTVV.

V usage is TRBV20-1 and J usage is TRBJ2-3; the D is unclear. V was trimmed by 4 bases and J by 3 bases, leaving 5 bases between them. The length of the CDR3 is 11 residues. The germline V gene has CDR1 DFQATT and CDR2 SNEGSKA (reference sequence). The CDR3 coding sequence is TGCAGTGCTACTAGTACAGATACGCAGTATTTT. Its translation is CSATSTDTQYF.

This chain links TRBV4-2 with TRBJ2-3; D may be TRBD1 or TRBD2 (5 bases each). The germline V gene encodes CDR1 LGHNA and CDR2 YNFKEQ. Trimming removed 5 bases at V and 3 bases at J, with 12 bases between. CDR3 length: 14 amino acids. The CDR3 here is CASSTGPSTDTQYF. CDR3 DNA: TGTGCCAGCAGCACGGGACCATCGACAGATACGCAGTATTTT.

The chain combines TRBV5-6 with TRBJ2-1, with D maybe TRBD2 (6 bases). V was clipped by 4 bases and J by 1 base, with 15 bases between them. The CDR3 runs 16 residues. Germline CDR1 is SGHDT and CDR2 is YYEEEE. The CDR3 loop is CASSRGMDSSYNEQFF. Written as DNA, the CDR3 is TGTGCCAGCAGCCGCGGGATGGACTCATCCTACAATGAGCAGTTCTTC.

This chain connects TRBV5-1 to TRBJ2-3; possible D gene TRBD1, 5 bases. The CDR3 is 15 residues long. CDR1 and CDR2 from the germline V gene are SGHRS and YFSETQ. The V gene lost 7 bases and the J gene lost 3 bases, with 18 bases spanning the gap. The CDR3 DNA follows: TGCGCCAGCCAAGACAGCCTAGTGCGGACAGATACGCAGTATTTT. Protein sequence: CASQDSLVRTDTQYF.

This sequence joins TRBV27 and TRBJ1-2; D is uncertain. Trimming left V 0 bases short and J 7 bases short, with 15 bases between. The CDR3 runs to 15 residues. The V gene's germline CDR1 is MNHEY and CDR2 SMNVEV (reference sequence). The DNA of the CDR3 is TGTGCCAGCAGTTTATCCACAGTCAGTGTGAGTGGCTACACCTTC. The encoded protein is CASSLSTVSVSGYTF.